This T cell receptor (beta chain) originates from a study of blood T cell repertoires in COVID-19. The method was immunoSEQ multiplex PCR; TCRdb's version includes in-frame clones alone and lacks a portion of them. The sample yields around 17,000 clones, about 80% seen once. From germline, CDR1 is LGHNA and CDR2 YNFKEQ. Trimming left V 1 base short and J 10 bases short, with 16 bases between. The length of the CDR3 is 14 residues. This TCR derives from a woman aged 70-85 years with active COVID-19. The chain links TRBV4-2 to TRBJ1-1; D is undetermined. Input material: peripheral blood. The CDR3 loop is CASSQVGLQIGAFF. The CDR3 nucleotides read TGTGCCAGCAGCCAAGTTGGACTCCAGATAGGAGCTTTCTTT.